Presented here are 28 T cell receptor beta chains from one specimen sequenced in a study of T cell responses to AZD1222 COVID-19 vaccine. The repertoire was sequenced with immunoSEQ multiplex PCR; TCRdb's copy has only in-frame clones and lacks some. Altogether about 140,000 clones are present, approximately 86% being singletons, with the ten largest covering 5.4%. This specimen was peripheral blood, taken 28 days after the second dose of the MenACWY control vaccine. The receptors come from an adult who received the MenACWY meningococcal vaccine as a control.

The chain combines TRBV7-8 with TRBJ1-5; D unclear. Trimming pared 5 bases from V and 4 bases from J, leaving 12 bases between. CDR1 and CDR2 from the germline V gene are SGHVS and FQNEAQ. The CDR3 has 14 amino acids. The CDR3 here is CASSQSLPNQPQHF. CDR3 bases: TGTGCCAGCAGCCAGTCTTTGCCAAATCAGCCCCAGCATTTT.

This chain joins TRBV18 and TRBJ1-5; 8 nucleotides align to TRBD1. Germline CDR1 and CDR2: KGHSH and LQKENI. With V trimmed by 5 bases and J by 7 bases, 4 bases remained unmatched. The CDR3 spans 13 residues. The CDR3 region is CASSAGGDQPQHF. CDR3 in DNA: TGTGCCAGCTCAGCAGGGGGCGACCAGCCCCAGCATTTT.

CDR3 DNA: TGTGCCAGCAGCGTAGCATCCTACAATGAGCAGTTCTTC. Amino acids: CASSVASYNEQFF. The V gene is TRBV9, the J gene TRBJ2-1; D not certain. Trimming removed 0 bases at V and 1 base at J, with 2 bases between. CDR3 length equals 13 residues. Germline V gene data show CDR1 as SGDLS and CDR2 as YYNGEE. The whole variable domain, filled in from reference TRBV9 and TRBJ2-1, reads DSGVTQTPKHLITATGQRVTLRCSPRSGDLSVYWYQQSLDQGLQFLIQYYNGEERAKGNILERFSAQQFPDLHSELNLSSLELGDSALYFCASSVASYNEQFFGPGTRLTVL.

This clone was seen many times. This sequence joins TRBV3-1 (or the pseudogene TRBV3-2) and TRBJ2-5, with D perhaps TRBD1 (5 bases). The CDR3 runs to 15 residues. Germline V gives CDR1 LGHDT, CDR2 YNNKEL (reference sequence). With 0 bases removed from V and 1 base from J, the gap between germline ends came to 9 bases. The CDR3 region is CASSQDWQGQETQYF. CDR3 DNA: TGTGCCAGCAGCCAAGATTGGCAGGGCCAAGAGACCCAGTACTTC.

Only one count was recorded for this clone. The gene calls are TRBV6-1 and TRBJ1-2, with D unclear. The V and J ends lost 0 bases and 6 bases respectively, with 14 bases between them. The germline gives CDR1 MNHNS, CDR2 SASEGT. This CDR3 region has 15 residues. CDR3 protein: CASSEARRDGHGYTF. The CDR3 DNA follows: TGTGCCAGCAGTGAAGCACGGCGGGATGGGCATGGCTACACCTTC.

This chain links TRBV2 with TRBJ1-6; 10 bases are shared with TRBD1. The CDR3 runs to 14 residues. J lost 8 bases, V lost 8 bases, and 6 bases had no gene match. Looked up from germline, CDR1 is SNHLY and CDR2 is FYNNEI. The CDR3 nucleotides read TGTGCCAGCTACCGGGACAGGGGTGATTCACCCCTCCACTTT. Its protein product is CASYRDRGDSPLHF.

This clone has only one observation. The J gene is TRBJ2-7, the V gene TRBV11-2, with a tentative D call TRBD1 (6 bases). V shed 1 base and J shed 1 base, with 11 bases lying between them. CDR3 length: 15 amino acids. CDR1 SGHAT and CDR2 FQNNGV come from the germline V gene. This chain's CDR3 is CASSLAPDSSYEQYF. DNA for the CDR3: TGTGCCAGCAGCTTAGCCCCGGACAGTTCCTACGAGCAGTACTTC.

The rearrangement joins TRBV6-5 to TRBJ1-2; 10 positions match TRBD1. The V gene's germline CDR1 is MNHEY and CDR2 SVGAGI. V shed 7 bases, J shed 7 bases, and the junction held 9 bases outside the gene matches. The CDR3 has 14 residues. The CDR3 DNA reads as TGTGCCAGCAACGGAGGGGACAGGGGAGTTGGCTACACCTTC. Protein: CASNGGDRGVGYTF.

The genes are TRBV4-3 and TRBJ1-1; possibly TRBD1 for D (5 bases). Per germline, CDR1 LGHNA and CDR2 YSLEER. V gave up 1 base and J gave up 5 bases, with 11 bases separating them. The CDR3 spans 14 residues. CDR3 residues: CASSQVQGFTEAFF. The CDR3 region has the DNA TGCGCCAGCAGCCAAGTTCAGGGATTTACTGAAGCTTTCTTT.

The rearrangement joins TRBV28 to TRBJ1-6; D unclear. The germline CDR1 and CDR2 sequences are MDHEN and SYDVKM. This CDR3 spans 15 amino acids. V was pared by 10 bases and J by 4 bases, with 17 bases between. CDR3 in DNA: TGTGCCAACTCCCCGGGTAGCACTTATAATTCACCCCTCCACTTT. This encodes CANSPGSTYNSPLHF.

This clone was observed once. This chain joins TRBV2 and TRBJ2-2, with TRBD2 identical over 8 bases. CDR3 length: 20 residues. V dropped 5 bases and J dropped 3; count of bases not matched to a gene: 20. The germline CDR1 and CDR2 sequences are SNHLY and FYNNEI. The CDR3 sequence is CASSTAPGGSGNRDTGELFF. DNA of the CDR3: TGTGCCAGCAGTACTGCCCCGGGGGGTAGCGGGAATCGGGACACCGGGGAGCTGTTTTTT.

This sequence joins TRBV28 and TRBJ1-1, with TRBD1 matching 10 bases. Germline assignment: CDR1 MDHEN and CDR2 SYDVKM. The CDR3 is made up of 14 amino acids. V was pared by 4 bases and J by 4 bases, with 3 bases of the junction left unmatched. The CDR3 DNA reads as TGTGCCAGCAGTTCGGGACAGGGGATCACTGAAGCTTTCTTT. Its translation: CASSSGQGITEAFF. Using reference TRBV28 and TRBJ1-1 for the parts outside the CDR3, the full variable domain is DVKVTQSSRYLVKRTGEKVFLECVQDMDHENMFWYRQDPGLGLRLIYFSYDVKMKEKGDIPEGYSVSREKKERFSLILESASTNQTSMYLCASSSGQGITEAFFGQGTRLTVV.

The chain couples TRBV7-3 to TRBJ2-3; the match to TRBD2 covers 11 bases. Germline V gene lookup returns CDR1 SGHTA and CDR2 FQGTGA. The J segment lost 0 bases and the V segment lost 5 bases, leaving 4 bases of the junction unmatched. The CDR3 runs 16 residues. The CDR3 DNA is TGTGCCAGCAGCACGGGACTAGCGGAAAGCACAGATACGCAGTATTTT. Amino acid sequence: CASSTGLAESTDTQYF.

This rearrangement joins TRBV6-5 to TRBJ2-2, with D perhaps matching TRBD2 (6 bases). Trimming left V 2 bases short and J 6 bases short, with 10 bases between. CDR1 and CDR2 from the germline V gene are MNHEY and SVGAGI. The CDR3 extends over 14 amino acids. In DNA form, the CDR3 reads TGTGCCAGCAGTTACGGAGCGGGTGCCGGGGAGCTGTTTTTT. Encoded protein: CASSYGAGAGELFF.

The chain couples TRBV2 to TRBJ1-5; the D is unclear. This CDR3 comprises 14 residues. Looked up from germline, CDR1 is SNHLY and CDR2 is FYNNEI. Deletions cut 6 bases from V and 7 bases from J, with 16 bases between. The chain's CDR3 is CASSFPGVRQPQHF. DNA of the CDR3: TGTGCCAGCAGCTTTCCCGGGGTAAGACAGCCCCAGCATTTT. Based on the CDR3 plus reference TRBV2 and TRBJ1-5, the full variable domain is EPEVTQTPSHQVTQMGQEVILRCVPISNHLYFYWYRQILGQKVEFLVSFYNNEISEKSEIFDDQFSVERPDGSNFTLKIRSTKLEDSAMYFCASSFPGVRQPQHFGDGTRLSIL.

This chain's CDR3 is CASSIRVNTEAFF. CDR3 bases: TGTGCCAGCAGCATCAGGGTTAACACTGAAGCTTTCTTT. The chain employs TRBV7-2 and TRBJ1-1; TRBD1 is a possible D gene (5 bases). CDR3 size: 13 residues. V was pared by 5 bases and J by 2 bases, with 9 bases between. CDR1 SGHTA and CDR2 FQGNSA come from the germline V gene. Combining the CDR3 with reference TRBV7-2 and TRBJ1-1 gives the whole variable domain GAGVSQSPSNKVTEKGKDVELRCDPISGHTALYWYRQSLGQGLEFLIYFQGNSAPDKSGLPSDRFSAERTGGSVSTLTIQRTQQEDSAVYLCASSIRVNTEAFFGQGTRLTVV.

The chain uses TRBV10-3 and TRBJ1-1; 7 bases agree with TRBD1. This CDR3 comprises 15 residues. V dropped 5 bases and J dropped 0; count of bases not matched to a gene: 6. Germline lookup yields CDR1 ENHRY and CDR2 SYGVKD. The CDR3 protein is CAISLTGAMNTEAFF. The DNA for the CDR3 is TGTGCCATCAGTTTAACAGGGGCGATGAACACTGAAGCTTTCTTT.

The chain recombines TRBV6-5 with TRBJ2-2, with D possibly being TRBD1 (6 bases). With 6 bases removed from V and 4 bases from J, the gap between germline ends came to 15 bases. This CDR3 is 15 amino acids long. The germline V gene has CDR1 MNHEY and CDR2 SVGAGI. CDR3 bases: TGTGCCAGCAGACAACAGGGTGGGAGCACCGGGGAGCTGTTTTTT. It encodes CASRQQGGSTGELFF.

This clone was observed a handful of times. The CDR3 coding sequence is TGTGCCATCAGTGAGACGGCTGCCTACGAGCAGTACTTC. Its translation is CAISETAAYEQYF. This rearrangement joins TRBV10-3 to TRBJ2-7; D gene ambiguous. The CDR3 sequence is 13 residues long. The V gene lost 2 bases and the J gene lost 2 bases, with 7 bases spanning the gap. Germline V gene data show CDR1 as ENHRY and CDR2 as SYGVKD.

The V and J genes are TRBV10-3 and TRBJ1-3, with unresolved D. The CDR3 is 12 amino acids. Germline loops: CDR1 ENHRY, CDR2 SYGVKD. Trimming shortened V by 8 bases and J by 1 base, and 6 bases separated the two germline ends. CDR3 in amino acids: CAIGISGNTIYF. For the CDR3, the DNA is TGTGCCATCGGGATTTCTGGAAACACCATATATTTT.

The chain links TRBV5-1 to TRBJ2-7; 8 bases are shared with TRBD2. Germline values: CDR1 SGHRS, CDR2 YFSETQ. The CDR3 is 12 residues long. Trimming took 7 bases from V and 5 from J; bases not matched to a gene: 5. Written as DNA, the CDR3 is TGCGCCAGCGCCCCCGGGGGGGACGAGCAGTACTTC. It encodes CASAPGGDEQYF.

The chain links TRBV19 to TRBJ1-2; 7 positions match TRBD1. The germline V gene encodes CDR1 LNHDA and CDR2 SQIVND (reference sequence). Unmatched junction bases numbered 21, after V lost 5 bases and J lost 12 bases. The CDR3 length is 16 residues. CDR3 sequence reads: CASSLGQEGVAGRHTF. The CDR3 region has the DNA TGTGCCAGTAGTCTTGGACAGGAAGGGGTCGCGGGGAGGCACACCTTC.

The chain combines TRBV5-1 with TRBJ1-4, with a tentative D call TRBD1 (6 bases). The length of the CDR3 is 16 residues. Germline V gives CDR1 SGHRS, CDR2 YFSETQ. Trimming stripped 1 base from V and 0 bases from J, with 10 bases between. The CDR3 spells CASSLRGSATNEKLFF. CDR3 DNA sequence: TGCGCCAGCAGCTTGAGGGGGAGTGCAACTAATGAAAAACTGTTTTTT.

V is TRBV19 and J is TRBJ2-7; the D is unclear. The CDR3 extends over 16 amino acids. Germline V lookup: CDR1 LNHDA, CDR2 SQIVND (reference sequence). Trimming removed 4 bases at V and 3 bases at J, with 19 bases between. This CDR3 is CASSRSKGMISYEQYF. The DNA of the CDR3 is TGTGCCAGTAGTAGGAGTAAGGGAATGATTAGCTACGAGCAGTACTTC.

The chain links TRBV29-1 to TRBJ1-2; no clear D gene. The length of the CDR3 is 13 residues. Trimming removed 0 bases at V and 2 bases at J, with 7 bases between. CDR1 is SQVTM, CDR2 ANQGSEA, per germline. The CDR3 here is CSVEDFANYGYTF. In DNA form, the CDR3 reads TGCAGCGTTGAAGATTTCGCGAACTATGGCTACACCTTC.

V and J are TRBV6-5 and TRBJ2-1; D is tentatively TRBD1 or TRBD2 (5 bases each). This CDR3 has 13 amino acids. Germline V gene data show CDR1 as MNHEY and CDR2 as SVGAGI. The V and J ends lost 6 bases and 5 bases respectively, with 11 bases between them. CDR3: CASSSRGNNEQFF. CDR3 DNA: TGTGCCAGCAGCTCGAGGGGCAACAATGAGCAGTTCTTC.

This clone came up once. The rearrangement joins TRBV12-3 or TRBV12-4 to TRBJ2-7; D is possibly TRBD1 (5 bases). This CDR3 is built from 13 residues. The V gene lost 1 base and the J gene lost 3 bases, with 7 bases spanning the gap. The CDR3 sequence is CASSLGQNYEQYF. Written as DNA, the CDR3 is TGTGCCAGCAGTTTAGGACAGAACTACGAGCAGTACTTC.

The V gene is TRBV20-1, the J gene TRBJ2-2; 9 bases align to TRBD2. The CDR3 sequence is 14 residues long. Trimming cost V 3 bases and J 4 bases; bases outside gene matches: 3. Germline V gene lookup returns CDR1 DFQATT and CDR2 SNEGSKA (reference sequence). The CDR3 is CSASAGGGTGELFF. The DNA of the CDR3 is TGCAGTGCTAGTGCGGGAGGGGGCACCGGGGAGCTGTTTTTT.